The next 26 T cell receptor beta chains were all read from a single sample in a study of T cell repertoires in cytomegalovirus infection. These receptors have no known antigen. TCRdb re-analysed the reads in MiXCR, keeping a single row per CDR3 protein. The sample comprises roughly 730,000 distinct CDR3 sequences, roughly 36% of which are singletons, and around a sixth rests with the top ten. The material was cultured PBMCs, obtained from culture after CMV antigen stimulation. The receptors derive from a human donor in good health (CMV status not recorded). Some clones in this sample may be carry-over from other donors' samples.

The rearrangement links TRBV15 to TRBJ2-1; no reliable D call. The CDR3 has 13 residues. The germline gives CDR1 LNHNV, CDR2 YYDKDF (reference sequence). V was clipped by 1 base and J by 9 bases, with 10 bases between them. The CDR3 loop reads CATSRAKEGEQFF. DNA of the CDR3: TGTGCCACCAGCAGAGCTAAGGAAGGTGAGCAGTTCTTC. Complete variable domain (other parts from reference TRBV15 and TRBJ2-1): DAMVIQNPRYQVTQFGKPVTLSCSQTLNHNVMYWYQQKSSQAPKLLFHYYDKDFNNEADTPDNFQSRRPNTSFCFLDIRSPGLGDTAMYLCATSRAKEGEQFFGPGTRLTVL.

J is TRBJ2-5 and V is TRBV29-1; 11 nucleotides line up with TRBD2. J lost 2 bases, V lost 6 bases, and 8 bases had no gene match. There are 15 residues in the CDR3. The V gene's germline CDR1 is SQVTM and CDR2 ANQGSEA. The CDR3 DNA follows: TGCAGCGTCCCTATAGCGGGAGGGAGGCAAGAGACCCAGTACTTC. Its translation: CSVPIAGGRQETQYF.

The CDR3 spells CASSFEGPGANVLTF. The CDR3 DNA is TGTGCCAGCAGTTTCGAGGGGCCTGGGGCCAACGTCCTGACTTTC. The chain joins TRBV12-3 or TRBV12-4 to TRBJ2-6; the D call may be TRBD1 or TRBD2 (5 bases each). The V end lost 3 bases, the J end lost 2 bases, and 8 bases lay between the germline ends. The CDR3 has 15 residues.

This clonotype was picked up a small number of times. The chain's CDR3 is CSAETRDRDNSPLHF. CDR3 nucleotide sequence: TGCAGTGCTGAGACACGGGACAGGGATAATTCACCCCTCCACTTT. J is TRBJ1-6 and V is TRBV20-1, with TRBD1 matching over 9 bases. V shed 5 bases and J 5 bases; nucleotides not matched to a gene: 7. Germline V gene data show CDR1 as DFQATT and CDR2 as SNEGSKA (reference sequence). The CDR3 consists of 15 residues.

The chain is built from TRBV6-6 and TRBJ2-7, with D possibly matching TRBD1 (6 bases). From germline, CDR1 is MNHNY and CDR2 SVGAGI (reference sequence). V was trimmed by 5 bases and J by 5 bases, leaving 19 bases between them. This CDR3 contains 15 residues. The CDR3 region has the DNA TGTGCCAGCAGTCCTGACAGGTCTGGACGGGACGAGCAGTACTTC. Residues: CASSPDRSGRDEQYF.

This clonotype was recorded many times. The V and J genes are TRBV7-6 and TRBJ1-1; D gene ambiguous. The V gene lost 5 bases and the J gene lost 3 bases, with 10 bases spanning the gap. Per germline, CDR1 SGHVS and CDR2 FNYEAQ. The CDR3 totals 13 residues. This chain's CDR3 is CASSANAYTEAFF. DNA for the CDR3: TGTGCCAGCAGCGCGAACGCCTACACTGAAGCTTTCTTT.

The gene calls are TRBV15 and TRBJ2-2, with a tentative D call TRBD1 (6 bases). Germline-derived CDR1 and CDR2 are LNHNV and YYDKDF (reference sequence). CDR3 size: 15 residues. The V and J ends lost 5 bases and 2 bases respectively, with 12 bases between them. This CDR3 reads CATSRTAINTGELFF. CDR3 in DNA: TGTGCCACCAGCCGGACAGCGATAAACACCGGGGAGCTGTTTTTT.

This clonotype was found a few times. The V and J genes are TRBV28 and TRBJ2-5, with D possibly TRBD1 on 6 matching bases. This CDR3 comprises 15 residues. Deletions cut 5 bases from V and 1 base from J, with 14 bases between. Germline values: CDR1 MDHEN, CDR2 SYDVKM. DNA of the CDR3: TGTGCCAGCAGTAGATACAGGGACCGCCAAGAGACCCAGTACTTC. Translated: CASSRYRDRQETQYF.

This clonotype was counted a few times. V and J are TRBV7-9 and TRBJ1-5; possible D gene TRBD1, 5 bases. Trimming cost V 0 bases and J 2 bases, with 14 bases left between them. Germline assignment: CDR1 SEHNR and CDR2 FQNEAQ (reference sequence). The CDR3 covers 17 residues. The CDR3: CASSLAALGEGNQPQHF. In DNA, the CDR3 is TGTGCCAGCAGCTTAGCCGCGTTGGGGGAGGGCAATCAGCCCCAGCATTTT.

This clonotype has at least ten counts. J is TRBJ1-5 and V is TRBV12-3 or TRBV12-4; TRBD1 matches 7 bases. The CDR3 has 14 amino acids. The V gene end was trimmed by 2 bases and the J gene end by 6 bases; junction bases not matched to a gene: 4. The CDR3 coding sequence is TGTGCCAGCAGTTTAAAGGGGGCTGGTCAGCCCCAGCATTTT. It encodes CASSLKGAGQPQHF.

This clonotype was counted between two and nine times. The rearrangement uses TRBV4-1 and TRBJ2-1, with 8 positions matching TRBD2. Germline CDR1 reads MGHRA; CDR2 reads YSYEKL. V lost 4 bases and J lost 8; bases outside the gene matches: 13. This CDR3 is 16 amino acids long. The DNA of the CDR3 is TGCGCCAGCAGCCCGACGGGGACTAGGTCGGGCGATGAGCAGTTCTTC. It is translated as CASSPTGTRSGDEQFF.

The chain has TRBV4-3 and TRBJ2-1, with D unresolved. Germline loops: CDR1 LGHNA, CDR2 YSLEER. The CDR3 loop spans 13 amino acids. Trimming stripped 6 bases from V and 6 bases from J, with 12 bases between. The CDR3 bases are TGCGCCAGCAGGATCGTGGTGGGCAATGAGCAGTTCTTC. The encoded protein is CASRIVVGNEQFF.

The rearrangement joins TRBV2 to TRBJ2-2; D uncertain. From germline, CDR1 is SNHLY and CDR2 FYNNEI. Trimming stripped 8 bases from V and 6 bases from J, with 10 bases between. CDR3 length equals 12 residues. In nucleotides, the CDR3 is TGTGCCAGCTCGAACGGTCCCGGGGAGCTGTTTTTT. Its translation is CASSNGPGELFF.

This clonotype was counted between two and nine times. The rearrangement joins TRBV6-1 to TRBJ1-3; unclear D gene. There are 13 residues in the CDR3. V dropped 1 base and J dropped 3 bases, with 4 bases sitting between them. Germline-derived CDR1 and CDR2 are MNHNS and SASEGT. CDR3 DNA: TGTGCCAGCAGTGAAGTTGTTGGAAACACCATATATTTT. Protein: CASSEVVGNTIYF.

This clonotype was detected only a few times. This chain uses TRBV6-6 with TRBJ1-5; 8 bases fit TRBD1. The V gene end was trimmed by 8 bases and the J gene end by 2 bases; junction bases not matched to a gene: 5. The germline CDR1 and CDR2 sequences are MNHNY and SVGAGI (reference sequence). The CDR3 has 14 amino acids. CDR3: CASSGGEGNQPQHF. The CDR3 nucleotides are TGTGCCAGCTCAGGGGGCGAGGGCAATCAGCCCCAGCATTTT.

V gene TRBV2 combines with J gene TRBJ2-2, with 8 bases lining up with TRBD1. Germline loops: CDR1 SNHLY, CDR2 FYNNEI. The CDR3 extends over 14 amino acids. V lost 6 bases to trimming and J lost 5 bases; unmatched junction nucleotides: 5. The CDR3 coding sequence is TGTGCCAGCAGCGGACAGGGTGTAACCGGGGAGCTGTTTTTT. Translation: CASSGQGVTGELFF.

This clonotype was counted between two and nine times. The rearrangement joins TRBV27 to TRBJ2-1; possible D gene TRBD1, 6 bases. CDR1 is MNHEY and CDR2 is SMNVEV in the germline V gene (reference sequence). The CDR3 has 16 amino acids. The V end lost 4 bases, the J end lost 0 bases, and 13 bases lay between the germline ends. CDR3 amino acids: CASSSTGSGSYNEQFF. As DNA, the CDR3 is TGTGCCAGCAGTTCGACAGGCTCCGGCTCCTACAATGAGCAGTTCTTC.

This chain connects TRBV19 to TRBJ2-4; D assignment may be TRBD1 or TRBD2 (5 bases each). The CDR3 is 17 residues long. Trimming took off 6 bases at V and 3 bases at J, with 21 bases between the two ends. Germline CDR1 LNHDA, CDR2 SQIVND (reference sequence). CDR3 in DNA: TGTGCCAGTAGACCCCCGCCGGGGCGAAATGTCAAAAACATTCAGTACTTC. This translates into CASRPPPGRNVKNIQYF.

The DNA of the CDR3 is TGTGCCACCAGTGACCGTCTATCACGCAAGAGCTCCTACAATGAGCAGTTCTTC. Residues: CATSDRLSRKSSYNEQFF. The rearrangement joins TRBV24-1 to TRBJ2-1; D uncertain. V was shortened by 4 bases and J by 0 bases, with 18 bases between the two germline ends. This CDR3 is built from 18 residues. Per the germline V gene, CDR1 is KGHDR and CDR2 is SFDVKD.

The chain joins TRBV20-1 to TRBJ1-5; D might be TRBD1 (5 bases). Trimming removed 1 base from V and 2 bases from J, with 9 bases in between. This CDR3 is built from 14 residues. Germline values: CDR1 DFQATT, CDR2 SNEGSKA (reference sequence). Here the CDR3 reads CSARGGQGNQPQHF. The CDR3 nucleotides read TGCAGTGCTAGAGGGGGCCAGGGCAATCAGCCCCAGCATTTT.

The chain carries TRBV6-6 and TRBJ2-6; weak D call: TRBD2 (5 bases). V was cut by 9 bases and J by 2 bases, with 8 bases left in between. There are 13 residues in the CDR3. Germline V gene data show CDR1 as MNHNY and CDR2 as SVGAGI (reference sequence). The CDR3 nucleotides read TGTGCCAGTGAGGGAGCTGGGGCCAACGTCCTGACTTTC. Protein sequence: CASEGAGANVLTF.

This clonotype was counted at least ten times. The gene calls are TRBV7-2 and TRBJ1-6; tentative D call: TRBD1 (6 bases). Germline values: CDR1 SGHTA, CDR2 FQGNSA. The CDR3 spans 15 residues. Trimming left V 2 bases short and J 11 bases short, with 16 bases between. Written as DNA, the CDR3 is TGTGCCAGCAGCTTATGGGGGGCATCCGGGGCACCCCTCCACTTT. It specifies CASSLWGASGAPLHF.

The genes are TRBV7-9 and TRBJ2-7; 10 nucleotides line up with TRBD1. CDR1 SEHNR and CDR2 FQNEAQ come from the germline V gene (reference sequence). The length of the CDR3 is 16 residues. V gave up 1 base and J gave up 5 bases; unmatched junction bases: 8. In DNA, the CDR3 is TGTGCCAGCAGCTTAGTTGGGACAGGGGCGGAAAACGAGCAGTACTTC. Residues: CASSLVGTGAENEQYF.

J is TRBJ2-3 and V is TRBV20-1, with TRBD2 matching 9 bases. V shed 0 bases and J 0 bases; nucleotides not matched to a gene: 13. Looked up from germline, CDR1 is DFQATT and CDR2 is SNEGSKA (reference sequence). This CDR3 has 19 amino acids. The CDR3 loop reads CSARDFPASGDSSTDTQYF. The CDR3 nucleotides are TGCAGTGCTAGAGATTTCCCGGCTAGCGGGGATTCTAGCACAGATACGCAGTATTTT.

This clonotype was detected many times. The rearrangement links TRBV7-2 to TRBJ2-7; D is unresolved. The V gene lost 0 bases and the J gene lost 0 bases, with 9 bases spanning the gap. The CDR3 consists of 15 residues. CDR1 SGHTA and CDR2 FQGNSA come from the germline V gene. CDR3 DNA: TGTGCCAGCAGCTTAGCGAACCTGGCCTCCTACGAGCAGTACTTC. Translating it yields CASSLANLASYEQYF.

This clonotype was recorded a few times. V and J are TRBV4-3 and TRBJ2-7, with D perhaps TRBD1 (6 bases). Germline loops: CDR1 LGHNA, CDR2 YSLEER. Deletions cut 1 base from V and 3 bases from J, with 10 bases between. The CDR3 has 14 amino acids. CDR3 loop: CASSQATRGYEQYF. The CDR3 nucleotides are TGCGCCAGCAGCCAAGCCACCAGGGGCTACGAGCAGTACTTC.